These T cell receptor beta chains were read from a single sample in a study of T cell responses to AZD1222 COVID-19 vaccine. Method: immunoSEQ multiplex PCR; TCRdb's copy keeps in-frame clones and lacks some. The sample includes 15,000 to 20,000 clones, over 85% of them seen just once. This material consisted of peripheral blood, taken 28 days after the second AZD1222 dose. These TCRs come from an adult who received the AZD1222 COVID-19 vaccine. Both conserved end residues are trimmed from each CDR3. The order of the fields is J gene, V gene, CDR3 protein.

TRBJ2-5 | TRBV27 | ASSLSVALALQETQY
TRBJ2-1 | TRBV3-1/TRBV3-2 | ATSGAQSVGEQF
TRBJ1-5 | TRBV18 | ASSLTAASNQPQH
TRBJ2-6 | TRBV6-4 | ASSLNSGANVLT
TRBJ1-3 | TRBV30 | AWRLGQSSGNTIY
TRBJ2-7 | TRBV5-4 | ASSLDGGMRYEQY
TRBJ1-3 | TRBV5-4 | ASSLGGASGNTIY
TRBJ1-5 | TRBV3-1/TRBV3-2 | ASGRGGQPQH
TRBJ1-2 | TRBV6-5 | ASSSGVSYGYT
TRBJ2-1 | TRBV7-3 | ASSLTRYNEQF
TRBJ1-2 | TRBV5-8 | ASSASRGRIGYT
TRBJ2-2 | TRBV7-3 | ASRTGTGVSGELF
TRBJ2-4 | TRBV24-1 | ATSDGQGKNIQY
TRBJ2-3 | TRBV3-1/TRBV3-2 | ASSQNPGGASTDTQY
TRBJ2-5 | TRBV5-1 | ASSSGGTSGETQY
TRBJ2-6 | TRBV28 | ASSQTGSSGANVLT
TRBJ1-2 | TRBV7-9 | ASSSNRVGYT
TRBJ2-2 | TRBV4-1 | ASSQGGLAGELF
TRBJ1-5 | TRBV21-1 | ASSKGPGPQH
TRBJ2-3 | TRBV7-3 | ASRDQRGSTDTQY
TRBJ1-2 | TRBV28 | ASSSPGGNGYT
TRBJ2-3 | TRBV10-2 | ASTPPRENTQY
TRBJ1-5 | TRBV20-1 | SASPSAFNQPQH
TRBJ2-1 | TRBV10-2 | ASSEVQRGAQF
TRBJ2-5 | TRBV19 | ASKPTRGSETQY
TRBJ2-3 | TRBV6-5 | ASSFVDTQY
TRBJ1-4 | TRBV3-1/TRBV3-2 | ASSSRWDGEKLF
TRBJ1-3 | TRBV3-1/TRBV3-2 | ATSWGSGNTIY
TRBJ1-5 | TRBV18 | ASSLGQGAGNQPQH
TRBJ1-2 | TRBV19 | ASSIDLSGIYGYT
TRBJ2-2 | TRBV3-1/TRBV3-2 | ASSQELRGGWTGELF
TRBJ1-2 | TRBV19 | AIRHPLGYT
TRBJ2-7 | TRBV3-1/TRBV3-2 | ASSQSYSYEQY
TRBJ1-2 | TRBV19 | ASRSQVAGESYGYT
TRBJ2-4 | TRBV6-5 | ASRSEGGSKNIQY
TRBJ2-1 | TRBV7-9 | ASSPGAEVSNEQF
TRBJ1-1 | TRBV6-5 | ASRPPRGDGTEAF
TRBJ2-2 | TRBV7-9 | ASSPGTSSNTGELF
TRBJ2-7 | TRBV5-1 | ASSLGGRALYEQY
TRBJ1-3 | TRBV5-4 | ASSPGTTGNTIY
TRBJ1-1 | TRBV2 | ASSEEGAVTEAF
TRBJ1-6 | TRBV10-3 | AISERGQNSPLH
TRBJ2-2 | TRBV12-1 | ASSLRTSGSFGELF
TRBJ1-6 | TRBV6-6 | ASSNPTGPGSPLH
TRBJ1-1 | TRBV3-1/TRBV3-2 | ASSQVAGEGNTEAF
TRBJ2-2 | TRBV9 | ASSTQGAGELF
TRBJ2-7 | TRBV10-3 | AISEGQPYEQY
TRBJ1-1 | TRBV6-5 | ASTVFRGRTEAF
TRBJ2-5 | TRBV5-1 | ASSEGAGGQETQY
TRBJ1-6 | TRBV10-2 | AASSGQNNSPLH
TRBJ2-1 | TRBV5-4 | ASSLSGQTVNEQF
TRBJ2-7 | TRBV7-9 | ASRQDTSSYEQY
TRBJ1-2 | TRBV2 | ASDQGGGFYGYT
TRBJ2-3 | TRBV25-1 | ASSGYPGSTDTQY